This T cell receptor beta chain derives from a study of blood T cell repertoires in COVID-19. Method: immunoSEQ multiplex PCR; TCRdb's copy keeps in-frame clones and lacks some. This table has 300,000 to 450,000 clones, about 87% appearing once. This clone was seen a few times. The sequenced material came from PBMCs or T cells enriched from blood (not recorded which). This receptor was obtained from a man aged 40-55 years in a cohort exposed to, infected with or recovered from COVID-19 (not recorded which).

The CDR3 DNA follows: TGTGCCAGCCAGACAGGGTCTAATTCACCCCTCCACTTT. It yields the protein CASQTGSNSPLHF. The J gene is TRBJ1-6, the V gene TRBV19; 7 nucleotides align to TRBD1. The germline V gene encodes CDR1 LNHDA and CDR2 SQIVND (reference sequence). The V and J ends lost 9 bases and 6 bases, in that order; junction bases with no gene match: 5. This CDR3 spans 13 amino acids.